A single sample gave rise to the 8 T cell receptor beta chains below, sequenced in a study of early stage breast cancer tumors. Measured with immunoSEQ multiplex PCR; TCRdb has only the in-frame clones, and not every one. The table has some 7,800 clones, around three quarters seen once. The specimen was normal breast tissue next to the tumor. Source of these receptors: a person in their sixties with breast cancer.

The rearrangement joins TRBV9 to TRBJ2-5, with 12 bases aligning to TRBD1. V lost 3 bases, J lost 1 base, and 4 bases stayed unmatched. The CDR3 is 16 residues long. Germline CDR1 and CDR2: SGDLS and YYNGEE. Written as DNA, the CDR3 is TGTGCCAGCAGCGAGGGGGGACAGGGGGCCCAAGAGACCCAGTACTTC. This sequence encodes CASSEGGQGAQETQYF. Looking up the rest from reference TRBV9 and TRBJ2-5 gives the full variable domain: DSGVTQTPKHLITATGQRVTLRCSPRSGDLSVYWYQQSLDQGLQFLIQYYNGEERAKGNILERFSAQQFPDLHSELNLSSLELGDSALYFCASSEGGQGAQETQYFGPGTRLLVL.

In this sample, this clone turned up once. CDR3 in amino acids: CASSLRARHGYTF. CDR3 DNA sequence: TGTGCCAGTAGCCTACGGGCTAGACATGGCTACACCTTC. The chain carries TRBV19 and TRBJ1-2, with D unclear. Germline V lookup: CDR1 LNHDA, CDR2 SQIVND (reference sequence). The germline V and J ends were trimmed by 6 bases and 6 bases, with 14 bases remaining between them. The CDR3 is 13 residues long.

The rearrangement links TRBV5-1 to TRBJ1-1, with TRBD1 matching 9 bases. This CDR3 is built from 19 residues. In germline, CDR1 is SGHRS, CDR2 YFSETQ. Trimming removed 3 bases from V and 2 bases from J; junction bases left unmatched: 17. The chain's CDR3 is CASSWRWLGTGWDNTEAFF. Written as DNA, the CDR3 is TGCGCCAGCAGCTGGCGGTGGCTGGGGACAGGGTGGGACAACACTGAAGCTTTCTTT.

In this sample, this clone turned up a few times. The CDR3 bases are TGCAGCGACTGGGACAGCTATGGCTACACCTTC. Its translation: CSDWDSYGYTF. The chain recombines TRBV29-1 with TRBJ1-2; 7 bases align to TRBD1. The germline V gene has CDR1 SQVTM and CDR2 ANQGSEA. The CDR3 runs to 11 residues. Trimming at V came to 7 bases and at J to 4 bases, leaving 3 bases not matched to a gene.

V and J are TRBV25-1 and TRBJ1-1; D gene ambiguous. The CDR3 sequence is 12 residues long. The germline CDR1 and CDR2 sequences are MGHDK and SYGVNS. V was pared by 7 bases and J by 4 bases, with 10 bases between. The CDR3 sequence: CASMIGATEAFF. CDR3 DNA sequence: TGTGCCAGCATGATCGGAGCCACTGAAGCTTTCTTT.

This chain uses TRBV5-4 with TRBJ1-1; the D gene is possibly TRBD1 (5 bases). V gave up 2 bases and J gave up 6 bases, with 11 bases separating them. The CDR3 consists of 13 residues. Germline V gives CDR1 SGHNT, CDR2 YYREEE (reference sequence). The CDR3 protein is CASSFIGDAEAFF. CDR3 DNA: TGTGCCAGCAGCTTTATCGGGGACGCTGAAGCTTTCTTT. Full variable domain (remainder filled in from reference TRBV5-4 and TRBJ1-1): ETGVTQSPTHLIKTRGQQVTLRCSSQSGHNTVSWYQQALGQGPQFIFQYYREEENGRGNFPPRFSGLQFPNYSSELNVNALELDDSALYLCASSFIGDAEAFFGQGTRLTVV.

This clone has a handful of counts. This chain joins TRBV4-2 and TRBJ2-3; D unclear. The CDR3 runs to 15 residues. The V gene lost 0 bases and the J gene lost 2 bases, with 9 bases spanning the gap. Germline V gene sequence: CDR1 LGHNA, CDR2 YNFKEQ. The CDR3 DNA sequence: TGTGCCAGCAGCCAAGATAGGAGCGACACAGATACGCAGTATTTT. This encodes CASSQDRSDTDTQYF.

This clone was seen only once. CDR3 loop: CSAPEQLEAFF. As DNA, the CDR3 is TGCAGTGCTCCGGAACAGCTTGAAGCTTTCTTT. The chain has TRBV20-1 and TRBJ1-1; D is undetermined. CDR3 size: 11 residues. V lost 5 bases, J lost 7 bases, and 11 bases lay in between. Germline-derived CDR1 and CDR2 are DFQATT and SNEGSKA (reference sequence).